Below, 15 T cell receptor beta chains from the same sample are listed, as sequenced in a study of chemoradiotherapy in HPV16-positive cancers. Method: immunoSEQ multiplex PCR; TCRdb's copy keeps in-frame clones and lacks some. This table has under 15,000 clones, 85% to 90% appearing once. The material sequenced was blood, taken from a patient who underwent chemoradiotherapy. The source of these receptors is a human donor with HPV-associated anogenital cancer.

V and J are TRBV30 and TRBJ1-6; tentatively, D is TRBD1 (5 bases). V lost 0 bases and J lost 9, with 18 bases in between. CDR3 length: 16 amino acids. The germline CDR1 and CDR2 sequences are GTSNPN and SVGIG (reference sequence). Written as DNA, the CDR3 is TGTGCCTGGAGTGTACTGGTCGGGCAGGGAAGTTCACCCCTCCACTTT. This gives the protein CAWSVLVGQGSSPLHF.

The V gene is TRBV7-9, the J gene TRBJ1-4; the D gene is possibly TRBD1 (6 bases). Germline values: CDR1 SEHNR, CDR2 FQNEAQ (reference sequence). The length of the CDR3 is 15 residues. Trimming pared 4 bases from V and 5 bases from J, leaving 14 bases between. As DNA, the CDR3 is TGTGCCAGCAGCTGGACAGACGGGGCCAATGAAAAACTGTTTTTT. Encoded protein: CASSWTDGANEKLFF.

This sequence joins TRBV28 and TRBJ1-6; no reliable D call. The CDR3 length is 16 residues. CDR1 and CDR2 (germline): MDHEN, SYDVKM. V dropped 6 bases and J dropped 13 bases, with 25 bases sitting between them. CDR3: CASRRIQVVPTRPLHF. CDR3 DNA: TGTGCCAGCAGACGTATTCAGGTGGTTCCCACAAGGCCCCTCCACTTT.

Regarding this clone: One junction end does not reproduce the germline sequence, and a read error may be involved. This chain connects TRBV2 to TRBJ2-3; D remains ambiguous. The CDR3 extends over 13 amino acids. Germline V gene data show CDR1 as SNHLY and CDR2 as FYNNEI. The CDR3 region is CASNRVETDTQYF. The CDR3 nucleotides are TGTGCTAGCAATAGGGTAGAAACAGATACGCAGTATTTT.

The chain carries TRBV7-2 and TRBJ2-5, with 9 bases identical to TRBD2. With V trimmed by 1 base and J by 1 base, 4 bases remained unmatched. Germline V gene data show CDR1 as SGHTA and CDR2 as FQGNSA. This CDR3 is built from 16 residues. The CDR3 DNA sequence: TGTGCCAGCAGCTTAGGTCTAGCGGGGTCCCAAGAGACCCAGTACTTC. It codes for CASSLGLAGSQETQYF.

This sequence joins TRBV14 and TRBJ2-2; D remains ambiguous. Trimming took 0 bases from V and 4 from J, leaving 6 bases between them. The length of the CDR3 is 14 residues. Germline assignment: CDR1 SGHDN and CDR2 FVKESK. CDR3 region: CASSQDIGTGELFF. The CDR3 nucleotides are TGTGCCAGCAGCCAAGATATTGGCACCGGGGAGCTGTTTTTT. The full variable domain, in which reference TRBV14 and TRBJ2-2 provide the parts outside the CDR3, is EAGVTQFPSHSVIEKGQTVTLRCDPISGHDNLYWYRRVMGKEIKFLLHFVKESKQDESGMPNNRFLAERTGGTYSTLKVQPAELEDSGVYFCASSQDIGTGELFFGEGSRLTVL.

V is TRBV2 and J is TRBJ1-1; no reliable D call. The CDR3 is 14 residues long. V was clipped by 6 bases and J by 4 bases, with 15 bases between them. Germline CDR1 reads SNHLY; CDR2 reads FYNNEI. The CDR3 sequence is CASRLDGPSTEAFF. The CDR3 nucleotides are TGTGCCAGCAGGTTGGACGGACCCTCCACTGAAGCTTTCTTT.

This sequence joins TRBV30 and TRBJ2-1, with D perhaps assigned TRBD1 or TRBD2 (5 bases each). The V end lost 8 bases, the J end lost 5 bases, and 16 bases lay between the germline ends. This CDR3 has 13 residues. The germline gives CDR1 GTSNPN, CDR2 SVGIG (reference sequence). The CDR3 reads CAGPGQRNNEQFF. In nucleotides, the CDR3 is TGTGCCGGACCGGGGCAGCGAAACAATGAGCAGTTCTTC.

The DNA for the CDR3 is TGTGCCAGCAGTGGGGGAGTGGGGACAGGAGCAGATACGCAGTATTTT. Translated, it gives CASSGGVGTGADTQYF. This chain uses TRBV2 with TRBJ2-3; TRBD1 aligns across 8 bases. With V trimmed by 4 bases and J by 4 bases, 10 bases remained unmatched. The CDR3 sequence is 16 residues long. CDR1 is SNHLY and CDR2 is FYNNEI in the germline V gene. The full variable domain, in which reference TRBV2 and TRBJ2-3 provide the parts outside the CDR3, is EPEVTQTPSHQVTQMGQEVILRCVPISNHLYFYWYRQILGQKVEFLVSFYNNEISEKSEIFDDQFSVERPDGSNFTLKIRSTKLEDSAMYFCASSGGVGTGADTQYFGPGTRLTVL.

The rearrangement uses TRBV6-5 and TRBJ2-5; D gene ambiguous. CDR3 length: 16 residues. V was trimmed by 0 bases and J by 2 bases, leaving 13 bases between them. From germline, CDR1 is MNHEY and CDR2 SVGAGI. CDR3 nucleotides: TGTGCCAGCAGTTACTCGAATCAGGTCGGTCAAGAGACCCAGTACTTC. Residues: CASSYSNQVGQETQYF.

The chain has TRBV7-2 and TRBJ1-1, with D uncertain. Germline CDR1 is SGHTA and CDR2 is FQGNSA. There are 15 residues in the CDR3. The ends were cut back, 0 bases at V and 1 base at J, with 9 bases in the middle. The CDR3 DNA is TGTGCCAGCAGCTTAGCACATGGATCGAACACTGAAGCTTTCTTT. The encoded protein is CASSLAHGSNTEAFF.

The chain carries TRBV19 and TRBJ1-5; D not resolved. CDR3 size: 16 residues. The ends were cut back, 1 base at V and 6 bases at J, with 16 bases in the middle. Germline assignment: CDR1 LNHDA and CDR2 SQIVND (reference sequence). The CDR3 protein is CASSIAPPAPGQPQHF. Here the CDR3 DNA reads TGTGCCAGTAGTATAGCGCCTCCCGCCCCCGGTCAGCCCCAGCATTTT.

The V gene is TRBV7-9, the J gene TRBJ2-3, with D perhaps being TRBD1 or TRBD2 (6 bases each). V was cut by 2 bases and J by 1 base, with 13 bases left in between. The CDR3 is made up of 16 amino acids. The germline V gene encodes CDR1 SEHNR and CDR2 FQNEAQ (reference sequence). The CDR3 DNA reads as TGTGCCAGCAGCTTATGGGGGGCAGGGGGCACAGATACGCAGTATTTT. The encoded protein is CASSLWGAGGTDTQYF.

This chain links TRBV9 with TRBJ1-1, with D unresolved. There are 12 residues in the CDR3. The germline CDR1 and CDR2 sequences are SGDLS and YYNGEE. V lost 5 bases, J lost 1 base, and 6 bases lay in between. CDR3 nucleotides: TGTGCCAGCAGGCGTGAGAACACTGAAGCTTTCTTT. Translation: CASRRENTEAFF.

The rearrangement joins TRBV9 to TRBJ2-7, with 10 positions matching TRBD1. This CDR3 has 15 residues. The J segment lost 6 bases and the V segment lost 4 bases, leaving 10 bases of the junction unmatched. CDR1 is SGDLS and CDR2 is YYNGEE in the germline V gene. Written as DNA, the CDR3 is TGTGCCAGCAGCACTGGAGACAGGGGGCTCCTCGAGCAGTACTTC. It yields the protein CASSTGDRGLLEQYF.